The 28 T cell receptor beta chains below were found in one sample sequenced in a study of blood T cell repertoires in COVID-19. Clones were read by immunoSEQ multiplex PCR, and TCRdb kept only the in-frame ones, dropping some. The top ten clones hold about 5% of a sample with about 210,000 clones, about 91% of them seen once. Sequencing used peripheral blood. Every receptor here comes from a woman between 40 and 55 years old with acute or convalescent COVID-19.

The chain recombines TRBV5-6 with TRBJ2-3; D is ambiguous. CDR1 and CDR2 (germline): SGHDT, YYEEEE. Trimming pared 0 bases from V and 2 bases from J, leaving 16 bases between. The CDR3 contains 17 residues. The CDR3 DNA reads TGTGCCAGCAGCTTGGGAGGTCTGCTCATCCTCACAGATACGCAGTATTTT. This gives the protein CASSLGGLLILTDTQYF.

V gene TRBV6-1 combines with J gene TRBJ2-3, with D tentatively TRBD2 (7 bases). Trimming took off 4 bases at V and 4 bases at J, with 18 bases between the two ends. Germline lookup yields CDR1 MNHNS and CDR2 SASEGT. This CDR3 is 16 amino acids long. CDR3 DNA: TGTGCCAGCAGTGCAAGGGGGGGCTATATCGCAGATACGCAGTATTTT. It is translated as CASSARGGYIADTQYF.

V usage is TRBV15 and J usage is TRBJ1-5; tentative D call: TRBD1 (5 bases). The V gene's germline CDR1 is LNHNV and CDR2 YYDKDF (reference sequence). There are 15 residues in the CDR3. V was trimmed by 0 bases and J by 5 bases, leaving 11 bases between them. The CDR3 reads CATSRDQGIYQPQHF. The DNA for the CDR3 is TGTGCCACCAGCAGAGACCAGGGCATTTATCAGCCCCAGCATTTT.

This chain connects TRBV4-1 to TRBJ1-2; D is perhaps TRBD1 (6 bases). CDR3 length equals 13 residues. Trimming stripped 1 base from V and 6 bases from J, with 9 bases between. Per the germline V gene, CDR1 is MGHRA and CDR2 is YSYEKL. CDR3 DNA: TGCGCCAGCAGCCAAGTGGGACACGATGGCTACACCTTC. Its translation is CASSQVGHDGYTF.

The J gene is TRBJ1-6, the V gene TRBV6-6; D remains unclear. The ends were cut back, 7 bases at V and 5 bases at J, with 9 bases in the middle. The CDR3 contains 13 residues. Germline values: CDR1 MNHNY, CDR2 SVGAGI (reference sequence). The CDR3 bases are TGTGCCAGCATAGCGCAGAATAATTCACCCCTCCACTTT. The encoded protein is CASIAQNNSPLHF.

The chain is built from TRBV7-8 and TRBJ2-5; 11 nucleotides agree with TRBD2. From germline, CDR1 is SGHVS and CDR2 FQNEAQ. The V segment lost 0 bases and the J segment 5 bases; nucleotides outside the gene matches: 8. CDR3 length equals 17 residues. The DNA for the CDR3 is TGTGCCAGCAGCTTAGCACTAGCGGGGGCCGGGGGGGAGACCCAGTACTTC. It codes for CASSLALAGAGGETQYF.

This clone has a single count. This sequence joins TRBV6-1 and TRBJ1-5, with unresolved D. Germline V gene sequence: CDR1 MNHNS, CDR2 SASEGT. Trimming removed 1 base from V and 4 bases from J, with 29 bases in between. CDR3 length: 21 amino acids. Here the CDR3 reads CASSEGWEGSVLGVGNQPQHF. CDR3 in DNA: TGTGCCAGCAGTGAAGGATGGGAGGGATCCGTTCTTGGGGTTGGAAATCAGCCCCAGCATTTT.

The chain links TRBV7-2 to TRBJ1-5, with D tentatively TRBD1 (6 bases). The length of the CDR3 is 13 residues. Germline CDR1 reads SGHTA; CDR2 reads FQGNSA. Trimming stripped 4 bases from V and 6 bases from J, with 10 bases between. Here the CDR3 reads CASSSTGRQPQHF. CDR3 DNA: TGTGCCAGCAGCTCGACAGGCCGTCAGCCCCAGCATTTT.

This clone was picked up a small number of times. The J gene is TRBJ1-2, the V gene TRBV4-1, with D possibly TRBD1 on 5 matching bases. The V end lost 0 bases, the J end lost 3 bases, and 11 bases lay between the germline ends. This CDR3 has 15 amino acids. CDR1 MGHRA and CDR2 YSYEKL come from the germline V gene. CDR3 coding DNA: TGCGCCAGCAGCCAAGACCCCGTCAGGGACTATGGCTACACCTTC. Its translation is CASSQDPVRDYGYTF.

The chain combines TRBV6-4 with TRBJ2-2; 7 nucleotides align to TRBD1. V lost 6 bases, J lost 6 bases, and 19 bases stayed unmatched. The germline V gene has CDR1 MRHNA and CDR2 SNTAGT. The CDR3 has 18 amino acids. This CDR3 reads CASSPQTGTLGGSGELFF. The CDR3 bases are TGTGCCAGCAGCCCTCAGACAGGGACGCTTGGCGGATCCGGGGAGCTGTTTTTT.

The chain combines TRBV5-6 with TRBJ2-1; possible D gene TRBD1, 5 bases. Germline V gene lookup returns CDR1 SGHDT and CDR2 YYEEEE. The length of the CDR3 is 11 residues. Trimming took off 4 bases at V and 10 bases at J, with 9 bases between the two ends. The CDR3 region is CASSADTEQFF. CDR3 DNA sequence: TGTGCCAGCAGCGCGGACACCGAGCAGTTCTTC.

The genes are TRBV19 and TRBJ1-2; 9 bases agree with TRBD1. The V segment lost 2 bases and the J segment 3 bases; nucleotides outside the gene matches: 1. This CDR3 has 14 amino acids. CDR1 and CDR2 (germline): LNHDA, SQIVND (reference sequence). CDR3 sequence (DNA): TGTGCCAGTAGTATAACAGGGGGCCACTATGGCTACACCTTC. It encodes CASSITGGHYGYTF.

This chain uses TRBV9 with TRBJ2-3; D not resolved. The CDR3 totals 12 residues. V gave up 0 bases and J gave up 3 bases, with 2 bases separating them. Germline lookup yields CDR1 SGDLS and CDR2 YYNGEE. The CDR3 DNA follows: TGTGCCAGCAGCGTAGCTACAGATACGCAGTATTTT. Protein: CASSVATDTQYF.

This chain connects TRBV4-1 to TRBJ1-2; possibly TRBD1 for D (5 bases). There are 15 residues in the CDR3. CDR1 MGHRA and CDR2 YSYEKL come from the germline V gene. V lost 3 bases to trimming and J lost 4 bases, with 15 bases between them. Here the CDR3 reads CASSQDRLQVYGYTF. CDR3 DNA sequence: TGCGCCAGCAGCCAGGATAGGTTACAGGTCTATGGCTACACCTTC.

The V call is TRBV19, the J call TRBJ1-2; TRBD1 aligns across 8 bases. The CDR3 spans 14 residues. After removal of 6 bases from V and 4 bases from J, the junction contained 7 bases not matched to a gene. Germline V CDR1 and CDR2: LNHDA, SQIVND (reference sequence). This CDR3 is CASRPQGGLYGYTF. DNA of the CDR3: TGTGCCAGTAGGCCACAGGGGGGCCTCTATGGCTACACCTTC.

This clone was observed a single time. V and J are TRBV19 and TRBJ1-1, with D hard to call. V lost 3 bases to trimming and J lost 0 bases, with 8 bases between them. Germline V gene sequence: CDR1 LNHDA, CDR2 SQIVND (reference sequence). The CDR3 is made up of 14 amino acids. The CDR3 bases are TGTGCCAGTAGTATGAGAGGTATGAACACTGAAGCTTTCTTT. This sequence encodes CASSMRGMNTEAFF.

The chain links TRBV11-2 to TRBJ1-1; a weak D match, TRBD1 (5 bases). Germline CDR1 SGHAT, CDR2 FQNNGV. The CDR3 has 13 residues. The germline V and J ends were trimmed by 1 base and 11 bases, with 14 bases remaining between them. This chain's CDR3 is CASSLALRAGAFF. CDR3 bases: TGTGCCAGCAGCTTAGCTCTCAGGGCAGGGGCTTTCTTT.

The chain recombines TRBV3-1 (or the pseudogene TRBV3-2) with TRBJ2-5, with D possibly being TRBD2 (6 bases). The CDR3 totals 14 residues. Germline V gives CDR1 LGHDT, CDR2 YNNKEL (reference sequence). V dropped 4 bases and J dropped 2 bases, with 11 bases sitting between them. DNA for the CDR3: TGTGCCAGCAGCCTCCTAAGCGGGCAAGAGACCCAGTACTTC. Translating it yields CASSLLSGQETQYF.

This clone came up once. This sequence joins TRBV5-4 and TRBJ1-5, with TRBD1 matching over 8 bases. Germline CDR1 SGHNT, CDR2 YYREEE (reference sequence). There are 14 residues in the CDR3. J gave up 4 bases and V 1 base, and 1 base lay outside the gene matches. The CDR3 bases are TGTGCCAGCAGCTTGCAGGGGGCAAATCAGCCCCAGCATTTT. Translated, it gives CASSLQGANQPQHF.

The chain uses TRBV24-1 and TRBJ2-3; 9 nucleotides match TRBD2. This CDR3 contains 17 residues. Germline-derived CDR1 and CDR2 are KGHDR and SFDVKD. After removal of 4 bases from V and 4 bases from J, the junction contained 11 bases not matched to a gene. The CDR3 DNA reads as TGTGCCACCAGTGACCCGCTAGCGGGGCAGAACCCAGATACGCAGTATTTT. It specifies CATSDPLAGQNPDTQYF.

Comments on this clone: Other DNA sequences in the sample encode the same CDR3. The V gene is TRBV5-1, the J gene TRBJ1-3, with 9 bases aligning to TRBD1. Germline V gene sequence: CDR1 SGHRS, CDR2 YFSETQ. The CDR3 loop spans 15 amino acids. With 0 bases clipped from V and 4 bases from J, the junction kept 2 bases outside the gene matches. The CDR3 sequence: CASSLGQGDGNTIYF. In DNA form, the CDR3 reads TGCGCCAGCAGCTTGGGACAGGGGGACGGAAACACCATATATTTT.

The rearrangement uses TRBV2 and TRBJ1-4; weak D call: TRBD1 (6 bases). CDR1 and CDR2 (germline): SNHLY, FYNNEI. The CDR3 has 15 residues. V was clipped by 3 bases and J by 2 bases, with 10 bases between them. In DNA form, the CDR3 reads TGTGCCAGCAGTGATAGGGGGGGTACTAATGAAAAACTGTTTTTT. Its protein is CASSDRGGTNEKLFF.

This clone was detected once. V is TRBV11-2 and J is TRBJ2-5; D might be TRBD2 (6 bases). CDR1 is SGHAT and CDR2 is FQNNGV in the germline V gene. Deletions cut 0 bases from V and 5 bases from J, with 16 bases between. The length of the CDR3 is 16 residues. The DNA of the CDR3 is TGTGCCAGCAGCTTAGAGGGCAGGGAGGCCGGTGAGACCCAGTACTTC. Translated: CASSLEGREAGETQYF.

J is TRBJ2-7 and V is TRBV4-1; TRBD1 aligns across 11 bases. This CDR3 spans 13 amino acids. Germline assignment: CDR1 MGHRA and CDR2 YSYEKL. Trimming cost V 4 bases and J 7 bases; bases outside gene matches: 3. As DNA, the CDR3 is TGCGCCAGCAGCCCGGGACAGGGGGTGGAGCAGTACGTC. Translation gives CASSPGQGVEQYV.

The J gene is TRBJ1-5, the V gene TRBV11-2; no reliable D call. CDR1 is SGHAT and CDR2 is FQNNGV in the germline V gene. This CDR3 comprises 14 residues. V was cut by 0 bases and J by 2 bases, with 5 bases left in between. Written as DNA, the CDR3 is TGTGCCAGCAGCTTAGACGGGGGCAATCAGCCCCAGCATTTT. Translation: CASSLDGGNQPQHF. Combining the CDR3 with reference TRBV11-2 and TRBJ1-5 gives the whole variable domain EAGVAQSPRYKIIEKRQSVAFWCNPISGHATLYWYQQILGQGPKLLIQFQNNGVVDDSQLPKDRFSAERLKGVDSTLKIQPAKLEDSAVYLCASSLDGGNQPQHFGDGTRLSIL.

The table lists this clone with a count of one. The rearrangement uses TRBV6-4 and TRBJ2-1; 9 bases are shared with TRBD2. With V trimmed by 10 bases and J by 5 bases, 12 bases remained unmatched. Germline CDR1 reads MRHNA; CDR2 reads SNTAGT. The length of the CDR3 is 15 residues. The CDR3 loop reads CATPPGGGADNEQFF. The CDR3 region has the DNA TGTGCCACCCCGCCGGGCGGGGGGGCCGACAATGAGCAGTTCTTC.

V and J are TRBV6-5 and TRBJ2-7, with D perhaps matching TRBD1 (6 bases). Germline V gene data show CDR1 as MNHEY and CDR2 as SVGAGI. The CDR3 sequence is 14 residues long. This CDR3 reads CASSWVGTRDERYV. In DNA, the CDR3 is TGTGCCAGCAGTTGGGTAGGGACAAGGGACGAGCGGTACGTC.

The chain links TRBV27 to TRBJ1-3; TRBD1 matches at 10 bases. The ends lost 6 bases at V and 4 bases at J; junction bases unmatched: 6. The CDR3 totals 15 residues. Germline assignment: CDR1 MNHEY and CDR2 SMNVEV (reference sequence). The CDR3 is CASSRQGAPGNTIYF. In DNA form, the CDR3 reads TGTGCCAGCAGCCGACAGGGGGCGCCAGGAAACACCATATATTTT.